This T cell receptor (beta chain) was obtained from a study of shared clonotypes between healthy human individuals. At the deep level, the assay was run. Clones were read by immunoSEQ multiplex PCR, and TCRdb kept only the in-frame ones, dropping some. There are about 1.1 million clones in the sample; approximately 80% occur only once, and roughly 0.83% lies in the top ten. Germline V CDR1 and CDR2: GTSNPN, SVGIG (reference sequence). V lost 5 bases and J lost 5, with 21 bases in between. This CDR3 has 15 amino acids. Comment on this clone: The antigen remains unidentified.

General study results and limits: Clonotype sharing among donors was thought likely to change with sequencing depth.

Sequenced sample: memory CD4+ T cells from PBMCs. Described subset: CD45RA-negative fraction. The chain employs TRBV30 and TRBJ2-5; D is possibly TRBD1 or TRBD2 (5 bases each). The clonotype was recovered from a young man in good health. Some clones in this sample may be carry-over from other donors' samples. The CDR3 loop reads CAWSVSGDPRETQYF. CDR3 DNA: TGTGCCTGGTCAGTCAGTGGGGACCCGCGGGAGACCCAGTACTTC.